The 28 T cell receptor beta chains in this list originate from one sample, sequenced in a study of regulatory T cells in long-lasting Graves disease. Time point in this sample: newly diagnosed GD, antithyroid drugs for less than 3 months. The TCR library was made from RNA that had been extracted from PBMCs in TRIzol. To make TCR beta libraries, researchers used iRepertoire HTBI primers and Arm-PCR of CDR3 regions. TCRdb re-called the multiplex PCR reads through MiXCR, storing one row per CDR3 protein. The sample consists of some 500,000 distinct CDR3 sequences, less than 15% of them appearing once. This same sample was also part of a study on T cells in Graves' hyperthyroidism and ophthalmopathy.

Sequencing was performed on peripheral blood mononuclear cells (PBMCs), taken at new diagnosis, from a patient treated with antithyroid drugs. The source of these receptors is a man aged 30 to 39 with Graves disease.

This rearrangement joins TRBV14 to TRBJ1-6; the match to TRBD1 covers 8 bases. The junction had 6 bases not matched to a gene; V was cut back by 1 base and J by 10 bases. Per the germline V gene, CDR1 is SGHDN and CDR2 is FVKESK. This CDR3 spans 15 amino acids. CDR3 loop: CASSQVGTGRSPLHF. The CDR3 coding sequence is TGTGCCAGCAGCCAAGTAGGGACAGGACGCTCACCCCTCCACTTT.

At least ten counts were recorded for this clonotype. This chain links TRBV28 with TRBJ2-2; 8 bases line up with TRBD1. The CDR3 is made up of 19 amino acids. The V gene's germline CDR1 is MDHEN and CDR2 SYDVKM. V dropped 4 bases and J dropped 0; count of bases not matched to a gene: 13. CDR3 in amino acids: CASSSPGVRGLSNTGELFF. In nucleotides, the CDR3 is TGTGCCAGCAGTTCCCCAGGTGTCAGGGGGCTATCGAACACCGGGGAGCTGTTTTTT. Looking up the rest from reference TRBV28 and TRBJ2-2 gives the full variable domain: DVKVTQSSRYLVKRTGEKVFLECVQDMDHENMFWYRQDPGLGLRLIYFSYDVKMKEKGDIPEGYSVSREKKERFSLILESASTNQTSMYLCASSSPGVRGLSNTGELFFGEGSRLTVL.

This clonotype showed up just a few times. The CDR3 DNA is TGTGCCAGCAGCTTAGGGTCAGGGGCCGGCAAAAACATTCAGTACTTC. It is translated as CASSLGSGAGKNIQYF. The V and J genes are TRBV11-1 and TRBJ2-4, with D possibly TRBD1 on 6 matching bases. The CDR3 loop spans 16 amino acids. Trimming stripped 1 base from V and 3 bases from J, with 13 bases between. From germline, CDR1 is SGHAT and CDR2 FQDESV (reference sequence).

This clonotype showed up just once. A much larger clone differs from this one at a single base, so this may be a read error. This sequence joins TRBV20-1 and TRBJ2-4; TRBD1 might be the D (5 bases). The CDR3 length is 16 residues. CDR1 and CDR2 from the germline V gene are DFQATT and SNEGSKA (reference sequence). V was pared by 5 bases and J by 3 bases, with 20 bases between. This chain's CDR3 is CSAGQGKAPSKNIQYF. DNA of the CDR3: TGCAGTGCTGGGCAGGGAAAGGCTCCGAGCAAAAACATTCAGTACTTC.

This clonotype occurred many times. The chain recombines TRBV25-1 with TRBJ2-1; D remains ambiguous. The germline gives CDR1 MGHDK, CDR2 SYGVNS. CDR3 length: 14 amino acids. The germline V and J ends were trimmed by 5 bases and 9 bases, with 17 bases remaining between them. CDR3 sequence (DNA): TGTGCCAGCAGTACCGCGACAACTTGGGGTGAGCAGTTCTTC. Protein: CASSTATTWGEQFF.

This clonotype was picked up a small number of times. V gene TRBV24-1 combines with J gene TRBJ2-7; tentative D call: TRBD1 (6 bases). The CDR3 length is 13 residues. V lost 5 bases to trimming and J lost 10 bases, with 17 bases between them. Per the germline V gene, CDR1 is KGHDR and CDR2 is SFDVKD. The CDR3 loop is CATSGTARAFQYF. DNA of the CDR3: TGTGCCACCAGTGGGACAGCCCGGGCTTTCCAGTACTTC.

This clonotype turned up a few times. The chain links TRBV5-4 to TRBJ2-1; D perhaps matches TRBD2 (6 bases). The CDR3 has 16 residues. The V end was cut by 0 bases, the J end by 0 bases, with 10 bases between. Germline CDR1 reads SGHNT; CDR2 reads YYREEE (reference sequence). The CDR3 DNA follows: TGTGCCAGCAGCTTGGGCGGGATGTACTCCTACAATGAGCAGTTCTTC. Residues: CASSLGGMYSYNEQFF.

This clonotype came up many times. This chain joins TRBV5-1 and TRBJ2-7; no reliable D call. V lost 0 bases and J 5 bases, leaving 9 bases between the germline ends. Germline V gene lookup returns CDR1 SGHRS and CDR2 YFSETQ. The CDR3 covers 13 residues. CDR3 amino acids: CASSLDNTDEQYF. For the CDR3, the DNA is TGCGCCAGCAGCTTGGACAATACTGACGAGCAGTACTTC.

This clonotype was seen ten or more times. The chain recombines TRBV3-1 with TRBJ2-3; 9 bases match TRBD2. Germline CDR1 is LGHDT and CDR2 is YNNKEL (reference sequence). The V and J ends lost 4 bases and 2 bases, in that order; junction bases with no gene match: 4. The CDR3 covers 15 residues. The CDR3 sequence is CASSPPGLATDTQYF. CDR3 sequence (DNA): TGTGCCAGCAGCCCTCCGGGACTAGCCACAGATACGCAGTATTTT.

This chain joins TRBV5-1 and TRBJ2-5, with unresolved D. Deletions cut 0 bases from V and 5 bases from J, with 14 bases between. The CDR3 is made up of 15 amino acids. Per germline, CDR1 SGHRS and CDR2 YFSETQ. The CDR3 bases are TGCGCCAGCAGCTTGGTGTCACAATATACGGAGACCCAGTACTTC. Its translation is CASSLVSQYTETQYF.

Worth noting for this clonotype: A much larger clone lies a single base off, so this may be a read error. The rearrangement joins TRBV6-1 to TRBJ2-5; no reliable D call. Germline V lookup: CDR1 MNHNS, CDR2 SASEGT. The CDR3 contains 15 residues. The CDR3 DNA is TGTGCCAACAGTCAGACGACACCCTCCTTGGGGACCCAGTACTTC. This encodes CANSQTTPSLGTQYF.

About this clonotype: A much larger clone differs from this one at a single base, so this may be a read error. This chain uses TRBV2 with TRBJ2-5, with 9 bases that match TRBD2. The V gene's germline CDR1 is SNHLY and CDR2 FYNNEI. The CDR3 spans 14 residues. Trimming removed 10 bases from V and 5 bases from J; junction bases left unmatched: 11. CDR3 residues: CATQLAGPWETQYF. The DNA for the CDR3 is TGTGCCACGCAACTAGCGGGCCCATGGGAGACCCAGTACTTC.

This clonotype was observed a handful of times. The chain's CDR3 is CASRTGTGGFRQHF. The CDR3 bases are TGTGCCAGCAGAACCGGGACAGGGGGTTTTCGGCAACATTTT. This chain joins TRBV12-3 or TRBV12-4 and TRBJ1-5; 11 bases agree with TRBD1. V was pared by 6 bases and J by 16 bases, with 14 bases of the junction left unmatched. This CDR3 region has 14 residues.

Ten or more counts support this clonotype. The V and J genes are TRBV5-1 and TRBJ2-7, with a tentative D call TRBD2 (6 bases). The CDR3 is made up of 13 amino acids. Deletions cut 4 bases from V and 7 bases from J, with 15 bases between. In germline, CDR1 is SGHRS, CDR2 YFSETQ. CDR3 nucleotides: TGCGCCAGCAGCGCGGAGCGGGTAGGAGAGCAGTACTTC. As protein: CASSAERVGEQYF.

This clonotype has ten or more counts. The rearrangement links TRBV2 to TRBJ2-7; 7 bases are shared with TRBD1. From germline, CDR1 is SNHLY and CDR2 FYNNEI. CDR3 length: 14 amino acids. J gave up 2 bases and V 1 base, and 2 bases lay outside the gene matches. CDR3 sequence: CASSEEGAPYEQYF. As DNA, the CDR3 is TGTGCCAGCAGTGAAGAGGGGGCCCCCTACGAGCAGTACTTC. The full variable domain, its missing parts supplied by reference TRBV2 and TRBJ2-7, is EPEVTQTPSHQVTQMGQEVILRCVPISNHLYFYWYRQILGQKVEFLVSFYNNEISEKSEIFDDQFSVERPDGSNFTLKIRSTKLEDSAMYFCASSEEGAPYEQYFGPGTRLTVT.

There are a few counts of this clonotype. The chain uses TRBV7-9 and TRBJ1-2; D is undetermined. This CDR3 has 12 amino acids. Trimming shortened V by 2 bases and J by 8 bases, and 9 bases separated the two germline ends. Germline lookup yields CDR1 SEHNR and CDR2 FQNEAQ (reference sequence). CDR3 sequence: CASSLIPTGYTF. CDR3 sequence (DNA): TGTGCCAGCAGCTTAATCCCCACCGGCTACACCTTC. The full variable domain, in which reference TRBV7-9 and TRBJ1-2 provide the parts outside the CDR3, is DTGVSQNPRHKITKRGQNVTFRCDPISEHNRLYWYRQTLGQGPEFLTYFQNEAQLEKSRLLSDRFSAERPKGSFSTLEIQRTEQGDSAMYLCASSLIPTGYTFGSGTRLTVV.

Only a few counts were recorded for this clonotype. This chain connects TRBV3-1 to TRBJ2-3, with D tentatively TRBD2 (6 bases). Trimming cost V 1 base and J 8 bases, with 10 bases left between them. CDR1 and CDR2 (germline): LGHDT, YNNKEL (reference sequence). This CDR3 has 13 amino acids. CDR3 region: CASSQGRRGTQYF. CDR3 nucleotides: TGTGCCAGCAGCCAAGGGAGGCGGGGTACGCAGTATTTT.

Turning to this clonotype: A much larger clone lies one base from this, so it may be a read error. V usage is TRBV27 and J usage is TRBJ2-2, with a weak D call TRBD1 (6 bases). The CDR3 sequence is 15 residues long. Germline values: CDR1 MNHEY, CDR2 SMNVEV (reference sequence). The CDR3 coding sequence is TGTGCCAGCAGTTTATTTCTGACAGGAGAGGGGGTGCTGTTTTTT. Translating it yields CASSLFLTGEGVLFF.

This clonotype came up many times. The chain links TRBV11-2 to TRBJ2-7; D possibly uses TRBD1 or TRBD2 (5 bases each). The germline V and J ends were trimmed by 5 bases and 4 bases, with 18 bases remaining between them. In germline, CDR1 is SGHAT, CDR2 FQNNGV. The CDR3 is 15 residues long. DNA of the CDR3: TGTGCCAGCAGCCGAGGGGCCGGGCAGAGATACGAGCAGTACTTC. It yields the protein CASSRGAGQRYEQYF.

This clonotype was seen at least ten times. CDR3: CASSMLQGGSSNQPQHF. The CDR3 bases are TGTGCCAGCTCCATGTTGCAGGGGGGCTCGAGCAATCAGCCCCAGCATTTT. The V call is TRBV27, the J call TRBJ1-5, with 7 bases identical to TRBD1. Trimming cost V 8 bases and J 1 base; bases outside gene matches: 14. The CDR3 loop spans 17 amino acids. Germline CDR1 is MNHEY and CDR2 is SMNVEV (reference sequence).

This chain connects TRBV30 to TRBJ2-1; weak D call: TRBD2 (5 bases). Trimming took 2 bases from V and 2 from J, leaving 13 bases between them. This CDR3 spans 15 amino acids. Germline V CDR1 and CDR2: GTSNPN, SVGIG (reference sequence). The CDR3 bases are TGTGCCTGGAGTCCGCTTGACTACACCTACAATGAGCAGTTCTTC. It yields the protein CAWSPLDYTYNEQFF.

This clonotype was counted only a few times. This clone may be a read error of a much larger clone one base away. V usage is TRBV11-2 and J usage is TRBJ1-2; D possibly corresponds to TRBD1 (5 bases). Looked up from germline, CDR1 is SGHAT and CDR2 is FQNNGV. The CDR3 has 16 amino acids. CDR3 region: CASTSGRGGDWYGYIF. In DNA, the CDR3 is TGTGCCAGCACCTCCGGGCGGGGCGGCGATTGGTATGGCTACATCTTC.

This clonotype was observed many times. This chain links TRBV7-6 with TRBJ2-7; 8 positions match TRBD2. Unmatched junction bases numbered 4, after V lost 3 bases and J lost 0 bases. Looked up from germline, CDR1 is SGHVS and CDR2 is FNYEAQ. CDR3 length: 15 amino acids. CDR3 sequence (DNA): TGTGCCAGCAGCTTGACTAGCGCCGTCTCCTACGAGCAGTACTTC. Its protein product is CASSLTSAVSYEQYF.

The table lists this clonotype with a few counts. The chain combines TRBV3-1 with TRBJ1-2; D unclear. Germline V gene sequence: CDR1 LGHDT, CDR2 YNNKEL (reference sequence). Trimming shortened V by 0 bases and J by 4 bases, and 12 bases separated the two germline ends. The CDR3 loop spans 15 amino acids. The CDR3: CASSQDQVEGYGYTF. In DNA, the CDR3 is TGTGCCAGCAGCCAAGATCAGGTGGAGGGCTATGGCTACACCTTC.

This clonotype was seen ten or more times. This chain connects TRBV6-6 to TRBJ2-1, with TRBD2 matching 9 bases. The CDR3 loop spans 15 amino acids. Germline CDR1 reads MNHNY; CDR2 reads SVGAGI (reference sequence). Trimming took 0 bases from V and 7 from J; bases not matched to a gene: 4. CDR3 protein: CASSYSISGSNEQFF. CDR3 in DNA: TGTGCCAGCAGTTACTCGATTAGCGGGAGTAATGAGCAGTTCTTC.

This clonotype was observed a few times. V and J are TRBV10-3 and TRBJ2-1; TRBD2 matches 8 bases. Germline CDR1 is ENHRY and CDR2 is SYGVKD. This CDR3 contains 17 residues. V was clipped by 8 bases and J by 1 base; unmatched bases: 13. In DNA form, the CDR3 reads TGTGCCATCTCGTTAGCGGGAATTGAGGGTTCCTACAATGAGCAGTTCTTC. Protein: CAISLAGIEGSYNEQFF.

This clonotype has ten or more counts. The chain couples TRBV6-2 or TRBV6-3 to TRBJ2-2; TRBD2 aligns across 7 bases. Trimming cost V 7 bases and J 5 bases; bases outside gene matches: 7. Germline V gives CDR1 MNHEY, CDR2 SVGEGT. This CDR3 spans 14 amino acids. CDR3 in amino acids: CASNREEETGELFF. CDR3 sequence (DNA): TGTGCCAGCAACCGGGAGGAAGAGACCGGGGAGCTGTTTTTT.

In this sample, this clonotype turned up many times. The genes are TRBV7-2 and TRBJ2-2; D possibly corresponds to TRBD2 (6 bases). V was clipped by 0 bases and J by 4 bases, with 12 bases between them. In germline, CDR1 is SGHTA, CDR2 FQGNSA. This CDR3 contains 16 residues. The CDR3 region is CASSLAGGPGTGELFF. CDR3 nucleotides: TGTGCCAGCAGCTTAGCGGGAGGCCCGGGCACCGGGGAGCTGTTTTTT.